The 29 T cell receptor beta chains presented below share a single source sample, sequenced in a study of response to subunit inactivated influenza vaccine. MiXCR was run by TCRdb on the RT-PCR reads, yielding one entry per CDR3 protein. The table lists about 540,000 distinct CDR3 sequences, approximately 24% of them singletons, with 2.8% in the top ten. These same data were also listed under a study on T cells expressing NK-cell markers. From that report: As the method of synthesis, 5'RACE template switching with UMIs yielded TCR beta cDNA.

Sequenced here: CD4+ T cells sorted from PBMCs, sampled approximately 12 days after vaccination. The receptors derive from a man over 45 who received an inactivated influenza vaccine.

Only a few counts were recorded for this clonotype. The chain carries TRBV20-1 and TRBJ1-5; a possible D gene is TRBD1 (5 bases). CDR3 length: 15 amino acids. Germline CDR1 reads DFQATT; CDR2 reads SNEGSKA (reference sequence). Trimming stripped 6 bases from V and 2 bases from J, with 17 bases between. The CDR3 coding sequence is TGCAGTGCCAAGTCCCAGGGAAGGCGCAATCAGCCCCAGCATTTT. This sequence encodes CSAKSQGRRNQPQHF.

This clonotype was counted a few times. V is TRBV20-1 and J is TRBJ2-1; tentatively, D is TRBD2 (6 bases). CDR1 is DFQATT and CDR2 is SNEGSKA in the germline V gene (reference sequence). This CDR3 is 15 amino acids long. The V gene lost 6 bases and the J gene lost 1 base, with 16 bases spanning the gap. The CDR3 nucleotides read TGCAGTGCCCTACCCCGGGGGATGTCCTACAATGAGCAGTTCTTC. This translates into CSALPRGMSYNEQFF.

CDR3 in amino acids: CASSSTWRDEQFF. The DNA of the CDR3 is TGTGCCAGCAGCTCGACGTGGAGGGATGAGCAGTTCTTC. This sequence joins TRBV11-3 and TRBJ2-1, with D perhaps TRBD2 (6 bases). Germline V lookup: CDR1 SGHNT, CDR2 YENEEA. The CDR3 has 13 amino acids. V was clipped by 4 bases and J by 8 bases, with 12 bases between them.

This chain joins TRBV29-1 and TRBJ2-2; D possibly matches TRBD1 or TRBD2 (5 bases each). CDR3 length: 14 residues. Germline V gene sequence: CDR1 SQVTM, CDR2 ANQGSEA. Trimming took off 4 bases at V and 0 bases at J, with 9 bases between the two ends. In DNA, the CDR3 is TGCAGCGTTGGGGGACCCTCGAACACCGGGGAGCTGTTTTTT. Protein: CSVGGPSNTGELFF.

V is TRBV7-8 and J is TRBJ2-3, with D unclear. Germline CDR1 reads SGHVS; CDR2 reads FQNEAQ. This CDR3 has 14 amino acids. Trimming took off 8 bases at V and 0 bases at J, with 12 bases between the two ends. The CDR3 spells CASLVTPSTDTQYF. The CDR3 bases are TGTGCCAGCCTTGTTACCCCGAGCACAGATACGCAGTATTTT.

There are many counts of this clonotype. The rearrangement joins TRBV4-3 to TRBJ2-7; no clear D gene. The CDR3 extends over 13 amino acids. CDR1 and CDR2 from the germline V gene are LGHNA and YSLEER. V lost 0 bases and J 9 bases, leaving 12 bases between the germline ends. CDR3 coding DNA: TGCGCCAGCAGCCAAGATCGCGGCCTGGGGCAGTACTTC. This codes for CASSQDRGLGQYF.

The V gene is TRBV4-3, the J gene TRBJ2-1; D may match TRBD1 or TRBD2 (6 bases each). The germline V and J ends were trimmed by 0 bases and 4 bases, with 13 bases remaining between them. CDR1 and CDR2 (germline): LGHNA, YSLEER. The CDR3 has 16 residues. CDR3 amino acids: CASSQDRGAWYNEQFF. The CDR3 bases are TGCGCCAGCAGCCAAGATAGGGGGGCATGGTACAATGAGCAGTTCTTC.

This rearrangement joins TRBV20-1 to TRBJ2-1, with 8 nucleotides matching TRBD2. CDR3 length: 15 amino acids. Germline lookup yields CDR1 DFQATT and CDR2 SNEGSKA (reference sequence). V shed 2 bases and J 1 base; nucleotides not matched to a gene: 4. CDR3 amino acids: CSARPLAGSYNEQFF. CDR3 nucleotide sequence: TGCAGTGCTAGACCCCTAGCGGGTTCCTACAATGAGCAGTTCTTC.

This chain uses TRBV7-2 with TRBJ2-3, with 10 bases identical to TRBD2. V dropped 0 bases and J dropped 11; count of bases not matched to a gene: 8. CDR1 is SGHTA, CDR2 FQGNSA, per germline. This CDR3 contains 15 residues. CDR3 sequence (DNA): TGTGCCAGCAGCTTAGCCCCGGCTAGCGGGGGCAGGCAGTATTTT. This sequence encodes CASSLAPASGGRQYF.

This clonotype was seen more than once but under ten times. The CDR3 region is CASSPPMPGAGNTIYF. CDR3 bases: TGTGCCAGCTCACCACCAATGCCAGGAGCTGGAAACACCATATATTTT. The chain couples TRBV18 to TRBJ1-3; no clear D. The V end lost 0 bases, the J end lost 2 bases, and 11 bases lay between the germline ends. This CDR3 has 16 residues. Germline CDR1 reads KGHSH; CDR2 reads LQKENI. The entire variable domain, with the rest obtained from reference TRBV18 and TRBJ1-3, is as follows: NAGVMQNPRHLVRRRGQEARLRCSPMKGHSHVYWYRQLPEEGLKFMVYLQKENIIDESGMPKERFSAEFPKEGPSILRIQQVVRGDSAAYFCASSPPMPGAGNTIYFGEGSWLTVV.

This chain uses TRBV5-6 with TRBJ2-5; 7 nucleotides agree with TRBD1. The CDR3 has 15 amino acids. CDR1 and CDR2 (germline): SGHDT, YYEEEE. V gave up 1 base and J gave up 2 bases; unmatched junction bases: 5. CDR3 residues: CASSLLDRPQETQYF. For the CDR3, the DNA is TGTGCCAGCAGCTTGTTGGACAGGCCGCAAGAGACCCAGTACTTC.

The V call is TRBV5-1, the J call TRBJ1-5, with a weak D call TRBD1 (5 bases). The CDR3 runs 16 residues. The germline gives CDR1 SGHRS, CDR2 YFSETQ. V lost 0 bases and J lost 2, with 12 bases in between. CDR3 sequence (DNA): TGCGCCAGCAGCTTGGATGGGGCGAGCGGCAATCAGCCCCAGCATTTT. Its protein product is CASSLDGASGNQPQHF. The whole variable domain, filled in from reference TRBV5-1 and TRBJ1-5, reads KAGVTQTPRYLIKTRGQQVTLSCSPISGHRSVSWYQQTPGQGLQFLFEYFSETQRNKGNFPGRFSGRQFSNSRSEMNVSTLELGDSALYLCASSLDGASGNQPQHFGDGTRLSIL.

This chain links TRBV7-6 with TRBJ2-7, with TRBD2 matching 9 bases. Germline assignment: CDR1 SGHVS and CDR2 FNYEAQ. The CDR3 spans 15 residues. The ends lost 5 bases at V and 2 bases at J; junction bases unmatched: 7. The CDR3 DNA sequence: TGTGCCAGCAGCCCGCGGGGGGGAATGACCTACGAGCAGTACTTC. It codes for CASSPRGGMTYEQYF. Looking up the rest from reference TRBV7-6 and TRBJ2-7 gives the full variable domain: GAGVSQSPRYKVTKRGQDVALRCDPISGHVSLYWYRQALGQGPEFLTYFNYEAQQDKSGLPNDRFSAERPEGSISTLTIQRTEQRDSAMYRCASSPRGGMTYEQYFGPGTRLTVT.

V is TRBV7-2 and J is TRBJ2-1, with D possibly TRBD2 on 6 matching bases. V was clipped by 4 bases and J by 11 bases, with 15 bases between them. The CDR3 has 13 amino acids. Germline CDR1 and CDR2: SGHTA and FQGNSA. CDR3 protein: CASSSDGRGQQFF. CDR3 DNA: TGTGCCAGCAGCTCGGATGGGCGGGGACAGCAGTTCTTC. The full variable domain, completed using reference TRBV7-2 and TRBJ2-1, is GAGVSQSPSNKVTEKGKDVELRCDPISGHTALYWYRQSLGQGLEFLIYFQGNSAPDKSGLPSDRFSAERTGGSVSTLTIQRTQQEDSAVYLCASSSDGRGQQFFGPGTRLTVL.

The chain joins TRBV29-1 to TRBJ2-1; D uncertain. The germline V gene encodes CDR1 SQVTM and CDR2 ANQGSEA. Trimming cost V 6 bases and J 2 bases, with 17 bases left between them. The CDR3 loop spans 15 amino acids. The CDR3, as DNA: TGCAGCGTCCAAATGACTGTTGAGGCCTACAATGAGCAGTTCTTC. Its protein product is CSVQMTVEAYNEQFF.

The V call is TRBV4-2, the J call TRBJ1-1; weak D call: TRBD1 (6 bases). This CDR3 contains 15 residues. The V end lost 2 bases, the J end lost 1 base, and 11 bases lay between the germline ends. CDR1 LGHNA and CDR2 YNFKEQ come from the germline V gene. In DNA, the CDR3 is TGTGCCAGCAGCCAACCGGGACAATCGAACACTGAAGCTTTCTTT. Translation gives CASSQPGQSNTEAFF.

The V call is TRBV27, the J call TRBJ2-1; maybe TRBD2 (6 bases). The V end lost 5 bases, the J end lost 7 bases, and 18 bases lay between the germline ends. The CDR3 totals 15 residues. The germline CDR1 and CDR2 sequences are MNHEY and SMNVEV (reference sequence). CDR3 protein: CASSPSGSGRNEQFF. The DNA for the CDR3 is TGTGCCAGCAGTCCCAGCGGCAGTGGGAGGAATGAGCAGTTCTTC.

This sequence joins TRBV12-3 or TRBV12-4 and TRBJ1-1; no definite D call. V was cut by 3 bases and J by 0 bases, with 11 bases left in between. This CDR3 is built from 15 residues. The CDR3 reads CASSLSQIMNTEAFF. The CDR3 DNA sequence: TGTGCCAGCAGTTTGAGTCAAATCATGAACACTGAAGCTTTCTTT.

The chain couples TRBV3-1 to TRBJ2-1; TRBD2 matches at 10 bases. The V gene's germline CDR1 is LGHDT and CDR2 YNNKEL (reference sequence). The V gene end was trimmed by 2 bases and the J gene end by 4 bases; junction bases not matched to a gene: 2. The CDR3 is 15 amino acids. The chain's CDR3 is CASSQSAGGYNEQFF. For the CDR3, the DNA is TGTGCCAGCAGCCAATCAGCGGGAGGGTACAATGAGCAGTTCTTC.

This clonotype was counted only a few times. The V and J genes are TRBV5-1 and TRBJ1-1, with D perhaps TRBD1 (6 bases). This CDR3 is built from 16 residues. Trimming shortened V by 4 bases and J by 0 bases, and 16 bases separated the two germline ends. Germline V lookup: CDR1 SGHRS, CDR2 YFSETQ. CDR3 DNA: TGCGCCAGCAGCCTCCACTCCGGACAGCTGAACACTGAAGCTTTCTTT. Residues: CASSLHSGQLNTEAFF.

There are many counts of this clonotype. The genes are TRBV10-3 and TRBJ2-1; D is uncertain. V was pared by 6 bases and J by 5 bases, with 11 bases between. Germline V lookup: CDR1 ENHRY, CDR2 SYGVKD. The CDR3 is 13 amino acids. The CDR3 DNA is TGTGCCATCAGACAGAACGTTAACAATGAGCAGTTCTTC. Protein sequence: CAIRQNVNNEQFF.

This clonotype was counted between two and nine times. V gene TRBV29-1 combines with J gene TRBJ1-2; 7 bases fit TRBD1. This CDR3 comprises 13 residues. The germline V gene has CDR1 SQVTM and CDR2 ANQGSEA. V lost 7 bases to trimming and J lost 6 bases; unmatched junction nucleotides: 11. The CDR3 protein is CSDQTGRLDGYTF. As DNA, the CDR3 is TGCAGCGACCAGACAGGGAGGCTGGATGGCTACACCTTC.

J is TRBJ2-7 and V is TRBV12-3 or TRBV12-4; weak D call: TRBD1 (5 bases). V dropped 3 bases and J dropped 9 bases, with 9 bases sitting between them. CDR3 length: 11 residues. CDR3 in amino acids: CASSFRGRQYF. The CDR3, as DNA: TGTGCCAGCAGTTTTAGGGGCAGGCAGTACTTC.

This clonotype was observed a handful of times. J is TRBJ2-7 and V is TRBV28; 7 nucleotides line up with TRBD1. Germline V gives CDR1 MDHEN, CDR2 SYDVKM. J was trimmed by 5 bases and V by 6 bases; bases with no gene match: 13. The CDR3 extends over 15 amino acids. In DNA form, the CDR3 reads TGTGCCAGCAGCCGACCGGGACAGACAGTAAACGAGCAGTACTTC. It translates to CASSRPGQTVNEQYF.

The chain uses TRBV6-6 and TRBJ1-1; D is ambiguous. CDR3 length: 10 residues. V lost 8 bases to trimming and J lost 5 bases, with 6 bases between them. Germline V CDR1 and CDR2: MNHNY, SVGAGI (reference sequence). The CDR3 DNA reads TGTGCCAGCTTGGGAACTGAAGCTTTCTTT. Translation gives CASLGTEAFF.

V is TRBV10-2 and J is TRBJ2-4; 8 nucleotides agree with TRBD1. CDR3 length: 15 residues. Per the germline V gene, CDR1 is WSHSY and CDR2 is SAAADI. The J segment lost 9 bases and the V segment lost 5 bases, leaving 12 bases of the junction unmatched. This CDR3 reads CASSTSTGASIIQYF. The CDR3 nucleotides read TGCGCCAGCAGTACCTCGACAGGGGCGAGTATCATTCAGTACTTC.

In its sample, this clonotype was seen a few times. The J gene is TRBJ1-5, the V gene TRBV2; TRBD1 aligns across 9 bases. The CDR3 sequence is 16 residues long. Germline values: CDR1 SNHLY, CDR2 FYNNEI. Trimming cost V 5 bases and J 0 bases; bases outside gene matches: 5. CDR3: CASSSLGQGSNQPQHF. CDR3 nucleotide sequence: TGTGCCAGCAGTTCGTTGGGACAGGGTAGCAATCAGCCCCAGCATTTT.

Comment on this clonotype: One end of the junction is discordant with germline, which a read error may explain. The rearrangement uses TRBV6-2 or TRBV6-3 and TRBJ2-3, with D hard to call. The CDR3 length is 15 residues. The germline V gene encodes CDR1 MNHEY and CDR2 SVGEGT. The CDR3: CASRPLRRNTDTHYF. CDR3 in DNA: TGTGCCAGCAGACCCCTTCGGCGGAACACAGATACGCACTATTTT.

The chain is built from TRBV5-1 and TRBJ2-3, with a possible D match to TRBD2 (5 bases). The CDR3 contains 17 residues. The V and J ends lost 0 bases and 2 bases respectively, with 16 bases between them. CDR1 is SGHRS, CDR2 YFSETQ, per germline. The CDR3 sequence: CASSLADIARYTDTQYF. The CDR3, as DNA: TGCGCCAGCAGCTTGGCCGATATAGCGAGATACACAGATACGCAGTATTTT.